Shown below are 32 T cell receptor beta chains from a single sample sequenced in a study of T cells in Graves' hyperthyroidism and ophthalmopathy. Amplification of TCR beta CDR3 regions was performed using RNA transcripts as template. The HTBI primer set was used in a first-round RT-PCR of the TCR CDR3. TCRdb reprocessed the multiplex PCR reads via MiXCR and lists one record per CDR3 protein. Among around 500,000 distinct CDR3 sequences, around 13% were seen once, and the ten largest hold approximately 15%. Sequenced input: blood. Receptors originate from a woman aged 40 to 50 with Graves' hyperthyroidism.

The chain carries TRBV6-5 and TRBJ1-1; 12 nucleotides agree with TRBD1. Germline lookup yields CDR1 MNHEY and CDR2 SVGAGI. V lost 2 bases and J lost 7; bases outside the gene matches: 2. The CDR3 spans 14 residues. The CDR3 loop is CASSYGTGGNEAFF. The CDR3 coding sequence is TGTGCCAGCAGTTACGGGACAGGGGGCAATGAAGCTTTCTTT.

Note on this clonotype: Possible read error: a much larger clone is one base away. The V call is TRBV6-1, the J call TRBJ2-3; 8 nucleotides align to TRBD2. Losses at the gene ends were 2 bases for V and 4 bases for J; bases not matched to a gene: 2. Germline V lookup: CDR1 MNHNS, CDR2 SASEGT. The length of the CDR3 is 14 residues. The CDR3 loop reads CASSETLAADTQYF. Here the CDR3 DNA reads TGTGCCAGCAGTGAAACACTAGCGGCAGATACGCAGTATTTT.

This clonotype was counted ten times or more. This chain uses TRBV20-1 with TRBJ2-1; 10 bases agree with TRBD2. This CDR3 comprises 16 residues. The J segment lost 2 bases and the V segment lost 1 base, leaving 5 bases of the junction unmatched. The germline V gene encodes CDR1 DFQATT and CDR2 SNEGSKA (reference sequence). CDR3 DNA: TGCAGTGCTAGAGCTCTAGCGGGAGAAACCTACAATGAGCAGTTCTTC. It yields the protein CSARALAGETYNEQFF.

This clonotype has a count of ten or more. This chain joins TRBV3-1 and TRBJ2-7, with D possibly matching TRBD2 (6 bases). The CDR3 runs 17 residues. Germline V gene lookup returns CDR1 LGHDT and CDR2 YNNKEL (reference sequence). The V end was cut by 7 bases, the J end by 0 bases, with 22 bases between. The CDR3 protein is CASTPTAIAGSSYEQYF. CDR3 in DNA: TGTGCCAGCACCCCCACCGCTATTGCGGGGAGCTCCTACGAGCAGTACTTC.

The table lists this clonotype with a few counts. The chain links TRBV14 to TRBJ1-2; D ambiguous. CDR3 length: 13 residues. CDR1 is SGHDN, CDR2 FVKESK, per germline. Trimming left V 4 bases short and J 3 bases short, with 9 bases between. The CDR3 DNA sequence: TGTGCCAGCAGCCTAGGGCCACACTATGGCTACACCTTC. This gives the protein CASSLGPHYGYTF.

As for this clonotype: Just one base apart from a much larger clone, this may be a read error. This rearrangement joins TRBV30 to TRBJ2-1; tentative D call: TRBD2 (5 bases). The CDR3 totals 16 residues. V gave up 3 bases and J gave up 0 bases, with 15 bases separating them. CDR1 and CDR2 (germline): GTSNPN, SVGIG (reference sequence). The CDR3, as DNA: TGTGCCTGGAGGCCGCTTGATGGGAGCTCCTACAATGAGCAGTTCTTC. Encoded protein: CAWRPLDGSSYNEQFF.

In this sample, this clonotype turned up a few times. The chain recombines TRBV25-1 with TRBJ2-2, with no clear D. The CDR3 is made up of 14 amino acids. The germline V gene encodes CDR1 MGHDK and CDR2 SYGVNS. V was pared by 8 bases and J by 5 bases, with 15 bases between. CDR3 residues: CASQTPLGTGELFF. The CDR3 DNA reads as TGTGCCAGCCAGACACCTTTGGGGACCGGGGAGCTGTTTTTT.

The table lists this clonotype with many counts. V usage is TRBV6-1 and J usage is TRBJ1-5; 8 nucleotides agree with TRBD1. Germline CDR1 reads MNHNS; CDR2 reads SASEGT. CDR3 length: 14 amino acids. V trimming: 8 bases; J trimming: 5 bases; junction bases outside the gene matches: 8. CDR3 nucleotides: TGTGCCAGCCGAGAAGGACAGGGATATCAGCCCCAGCATTTT. Its protein is CASREGQGYQPQHF.

Worth noting for this clonotype: A much larger clone differs by one base, so this may be a read error. The rearrangement links TRBV6-1 to TRBJ2-7, with D unresolved. V was shortened by 3 bases and J by 8 bases, with 17 bases between the two germline ends. Germline lookup yields CDR1 MNHNS and CDR2 SASEGT. The CDR3 runs 14 residues. The CDR3 DNA is TGTGCCAGCAGTGAGACGTCCCAGAGAAATAAGCAGTACTTC. Its translation: CASSETSQRNKQYF.

In the case of this clonotype: This may come from a read error, since a much larger clone is one base off. J is TRBJ1-2 and V is TRBV20-1; D remains unclear. Germline assignment: CDR1 DFQATT and CDR2 SNEGSKA (reference sequence). The CDR3 spans 14 residues. In nucleotides, the CDR3 is TGCAATGCTAGAGTGCCGGTCCTTAACTATGGCTACACCTTC. This translates into CNARVPVLNYGYTF.

V is TRBV9 and J is TRBJ2-1; D unresolved. CDR3 length: 13 amino acids. Trimming pared 0 bases from V and 9 bases from J, leaving 10 bases between. Germline V gives CDR1 SGDLS, CDR2 YYNGEE. CDR3 bases: TGTGCCAGCAGCGTAGCGGATTGGGTTGAGCAGTTCTTC. Protein sequence: CASSVADWVEQFF.

V and J are TRBV5-8 and TRBJ2-3, with TRBD2 identical over 7 bases. Looked up from germline, CDR1 is SGHTS and CDR2 is YDEGEE. Trimming at V came to 2 bases and at J to 0 bases, leaving 9 bases not matched to a gene. The CDR3 consists of 17 residues. DNA of the CDR3: TGTGCCAGCAGCTTATTGTCCCAAGCGGGGAGCACAGATACGCAGTATTTT. Amino acids: CASSLLSQAGSTDTQYF.

V gene TRBV11-1 combines with J gene TRBJ1-5; 7 bases are a match to TRBD1. The CDR3 runs to 18 residues. Unmatched junction bases numbered 17, after V lost 7 bases and J lost 2 bases. The germline gives CDR1 SGHAT, CDR2 FQDESV (reference sequence). The CDR3 DNA reads as TGTGCCAGCAACCCCGGGACAGCACCAATTGTGGGCAATCAGCCCCAGCATTTT. It yields the protein CASNPGTAPIVGNQPQHF.

In its sample, this clonotype was seen many times. The V call is TRBV11-1, the J call TRBJ2-2, with D possibly being TRBD2 (5 bases). The CDR3 is 18 residues long. Trimming removed 5 bases at V and 0 bases at J, with 19 bases between. Germline CDR1 reads SGHAT; CDR2 reads FQDESV (reference sequence). The CDR3 nucleotides are TGTGCCAGCAGCCCCCGGGGATTGGCAGTTGCGAACACCGGGGAGCTGTTTTTT. Amino acid sequence: CASSPRGLAVANTGELFF. Together with reference TRBV11-1 and TRBJ2-2, the CDR3 gives the full variable domain: EAEVAQSPRYKITEKSQAVAFWCDPISGHATLYWYRQILGQGPELLVQFQDESVVDDSQLPKDRFSAERLKGVDSTLKIQPAELGDSAMYLCASSPRGLAVANTGELFFGEGSRLTVL.

This clonotype was detected ten times or more. The chain couples TRBV27 to TRBJ2-3, with a tentative D call TRBD2 (6 bases). The CDR3 sequence is 14 residues long. Between the trimmed V and J ends, which lost 3 bases and 3 bases, there was a span of 10 bases. Germline V gene lookup returns CDR1 MNHEY and CDR2 SMNVEV (reference sequence). The CDR3 region has the DNA TGTGCCAGCAGTTTCGGGGGATGGACAGATACGCAGTATTTT. Its translation: CASSFGGWTDTQYF.

This clonotype was observed at least ten times. This sequence joins TRBV11-2 and TRBJ1-1; 9 bases line up with TRBD1. The CDR3 is 14 residues long. V lost 0 bases and J lost 9; bases outside the gene matches: 5. In germline, CDR1 is SGHAT, CDR2 FQNNGV. The CDR3 spells CASSLEAGTGKAFF. CDR3 bases: TGTGCCAGCAGCTTAGAAGCCGGGACAGGGAAAGCTTTCTTT.

This clonotype was seen ten or more times. V is TRBV5-6 and J is TRBJ1-1, with 7 bases matching TRBD1. The length of the CDR3 is 15 residues. V shed 2 bases, J shed 3 bases, and the junction held 7 bases outside the gene matches. Germline CDR1 is SGHDT and CDR2 is YYEEEE. The CDR3 nucleotides are TGTGCCAGCAGCTTCTACAGGGGTGAGGACACTGAAGCTTTCTTT. This sequence encodes CASSFYRGEDTEAFF.

This clonotype was counted ten times or more. This chain links TRBV5-1 with TRBJ1-1, with a possible D match to TRBD1 (6 bases). V lost 4 bases and J 6 bases, leaving 13 bases between the germline ends. Germline values: CDR1 SGHRS, CDR2 YFSETQ. This CDR3 has 13 amino acids. This CDR3 reads CASSPSGQPEAFF. The CDR3 region has the DNA TGCGCCAGCAGCCCTTCCGGACAGCCTGAAGCTTTCTTT. The full variable domain, in which reference TRBV5-1 and TRBJ1-1 provide the parts outside the CDR3, is KAGVTQTPRYLIKTRGQQVTLSCSPISGHRSVSWYQQTPGQGLQFLFEYFSETQRNKGNFPGRFSGRQFSNSRSEMNVSTLELGDSALYLCASSPSGQPEAFFGQGTRLTVV.

Ten or more counts support this clonotype. The chain links TRBV7-9 to TRBJ2-1, with 8 bases matching TRBD2. With 1 base clipped from V and 2 bases from J, the junction kept 4 bases outside the gene matches. The CDR3 loop spans 16 amino acids. Germline CDR1 reads SEHNR; CDR2 reads FQNEAQ (reference sequence). CDR3 in amino acids: CASSLGGGRTYNEQFF. The DNA of the CDR3 is TGTGCCAGCAGCTTAGGAGGCGGGAGGACCTACAATGAGCAGTTCTTC.

This clonotype was counted ten times or more. The V call is TRBV7-2, the J call TRBJ2-3, with D perhaps assigned TRBD1 or TRBD2 (5 bases each). Germline V CDR1 and CDR2: SGHTA, FQGNSA. Trimming left V 7 bases short and J 6 bases short, with 17 bases between. The CDR3 consists of 14 residues. CDR3 nucleotide sequence: TGTGCCAGCACCCAGACCCCAGGGAGCGATACGCAGTATTTT. This codes for CASTQTPGSDTQYF.

The table lists this clonotype with many counts. The chain employs TRBV5-1 and TRBJ2-7; D unclear. Germline values: CDR1 SGHRS, CDR2 YFSETQ. The germline V and J ends were trimmed by 0 bases and 6 bases, with 7 bases remaining between them. CDR3 size: 12 residues. The CDR3 region has the DNA TGCGCCAGCAGCTTGGGTTGGGGCGAGCAGTACTTC. Its protein product is CASSLGWGEQYF.

In its sample, this clonotype was seen many times. The rearrangement joins TRBV27 to TRBJ2-2; TRBD1 agrees at 10 bases. Germline V gene lookup returns CDR1 MNHEY and CDR2 SMNVEV (reference sequence). V shed 3 bases, J shed 7 bases, and the junction held 5 bases outside the gene matches. CDR3 length equals 15 residues. CDR3 coding DNA: TGTGCCAGCAGTTTCGACAGGGGGCAAAGCGGGGAGCTGTTTTTT. Its protein is CASSFDRGQSGELFF.

The sample holds many counts of this clonotype. The chain is built from TRBV2 and TRBJ2-5; TRBD1 aligns across 8 bases. The germline gives CDR1 SNHLY, CDR2 FYNNEI. The trim removed 5 bases at V and 4 bases at J, leaving 6 bases unmatched. The CDR3 has 14 amino acids. CDR3 sequence: CASSSWTGTETQYF. CDR3 nucleotide sequence: TGTGCCAGCAGTTCCTGGACAGGGACAGAGACCCAGTACTTC.

This sequence joins TRBV9 and TRBJ2-7; a possible D gene is TRBD2 (6 bases). V gave up 0 bases and J gave up 7 bases, with 17 bases separating them. Germline V gives CDR1 SGDLS, CDR2 YYNGEE. CDR3 size: 15 residues. As DNA, the CDR3 is TGTGCCAGCAGCGTAGGCGGGACCACCCTAGATGAGCAGTACTTC. This translates into CASSVGGTTLDEQYF.

This clonotype was observed at least ten times. V gene TRBV11-2 combines with J gene TRBJ1-1, with 9 bases identical to TRBD1. The CDR3 loop spans 14 amino acids. Germline lookup yields CDR1 SGHAT and CDR2 FQNNGV. The V segment lost 5 bases and the J segment 6 bases; nucleotides outside the gene matches: 7. In nucleotides, the CDR3 is TGTGCCAGCAGCACCGGGACAGGGTGGTCTGAAGCTTTCTTT. Amino acid sequence: CASSTGTGWSEAFF. Looking up the rest from reference TRBV11-2 and TRBJ1-1 gives the full variable domain: EAGVAQSPRYKIIEKRQSVAFWCNPISGHATLYWYQQILGQGPKLLIQFQNNGVVDDSQLPKDRFSAERLKGVDSTLKIQPAKLEDSAVYLCASSTGTGWSEAFFGQGTRLTVV.

This clonotype showed up just a few times. This chain connects TRBV7-9 to TRBJ1-2; perhaps TRBD1 as D (5 bases). CDR3 length equals 16 residues. V was cut by 4 bases and J by 0 bases, with 15 bases left in between. CDR1 SEHNR and CDR2 FQNEAQ come from the germline V gene (reference sequence). In DNA, the CDR3 is TGTGCCAGCAGCTCAGCCCCGGCAGGGACTAACTATGGCTACACCTTC. It yields the protein CASSSAPAGTNYGYTF. Combining the CDR3 with reference TRBV7-9 and TRBJ1-2 gives the whole variable domain DTGVSQNPRHKITKRGQNVTFRCDPISEHNRLYWYRQTLGQGPEFLTYFQNEAQLEKSRLLSDRFSAERPKGSFSTLEIQRTEQGDSAMYLCASSSAPAGTNYGYTFGSGTRLTVV.

This clonotype was counted many times. This chain links TRBV4-1 with TRBJ2-3, with 16 bases lining up with TRBD2. This CDR3 region has 19 residues. The V segment lost 2 bases and the J segment 6 bases; nucleotides outside the gene matches: 11. Looked up from germline, CDR1 is MGHRA and CDR2 is YSYEKL. The CDR3 coding sequence is TGCGCCAGCAGCCAACCTCCGGGACTAGCGGGAGGGGTTGGCGATACGCAGTATTTT. Encoded protein: CASSQPPGLAGGVGDTQYF.

This clonotype was seen many times. The rearrangement links TRBV30 to TRBJ1-2; 9 bases are shared with TRBD1. Trimming removed 1 base from V and 6 bases from J; junction bases left unmatched: 9. CDR3 length: 15 amino acids. Per germline, CDR1 GTSNPN and CDR2 SVGIG (reference sequence). The CDR3 is CAWSGTGQGLDGYTF. The CDR3 DNA reads TGTGCCTGGAGTGGGACGGGACAGGGCTTGGATGGCTACACCTTC.

The sample holds many counts of this clonotype. This rearrangement joins TRBV28 to TRBJ1-1, with D possibly matching TRBD1 (6 bases). This CDR3 region has 16 residues. Germline assignment: CDR1 MDHEN and CDR2 SYDVKM. The V end lost 2 bases, the J end lost 11 bases, and 24 bases lay between the germline ends. The CDR3 loop reads CASSLSQPTGGPYAFF. In nucleotides, the CDR3 is TGTGCCAGCAGTTTAAGCCAACCTACTGGGGGGCCCTATGCTTTCTTT.

In this sample, this clonotype turned up many times. The chain combines TRBV18 with TRBJ2-7; perhaps TRBD2 as D (5 bases). V was cut by 2 bases and J by 2 bases, with 10 bases left in between. This CDR3 has 14 amino acids. CDR1 is KGHSH, CDR2 LQKENI, per germline. The CDR3, as DNA: TGTGCCAGCTCACCAGAGGGAACCCCCTACGAGCAGTACTTC. Translating it yields CASSPEGTPYEQYF.

This clonotype has more than one count but fewer than ten. This chain joins TRBV28 and TRBJ1-4; tentatively, D is TRBD1 (5 bases). The germline CDR1 and CDR2 sequences are MDHEN and SYDVKM. Trimming took off 7 bases at V and 0 bases at J, with 12 bases between the two ends. The CDR3 totals 15 residues. The CDR3 DNA follows: TGTGCCAGCATCGACGCGACAGCAACTAATGAAAAACTGTTTTTT. Encoded protein: CASIDATATNEKLFF. The full variable domain, in which reference TRBV28 and TRBJ1-4 provide the parts outside the CDR3, is DVKVTQSSRYLVKRTGEKVFLECVQDMDHENMFWYRQDPGLGLRLIYFSYDVKMKEKGDIPEGYSVSREKKERFSLILESASTNQTSMYLCASIDATATNEKLFFGSGTQLSVL.

This clonotype was seen only a few times. The rearrangement joins TRBV7-6 to TRBJ2-1; 13 positions match TRBD2. The CDR3 is 17 amino acids. V lost 1 base and J lost 4; bases outside the gene matches: 4. The germline V gene encodes CDR1 SGHVS and CDR2 FNYEAQ. The CDR3 DNA reads TGTGCCAGCAGCTTAGTAGGGACTAGCGGGGTTTACAATGAGCAGTTCTTC. Protein product: CASSLVGTSGVYNEQFF.